The sequence of this T cell receptor (beta chain) was determined in a study of cytomegalovirus exposure and HLA in healthy donors. The CDR3 extends over 14 amino acids. The germline gives CDR1 MNHEY, CDR2 SMNVEV (reference sequence). The V and J ends lost 8 bases and 1 base, in that order; junction bases with no gene match: 6. Findings and limits, study-wide: HLA alleles showed associations with 15,000 to 20,000 TCR beta sequences in a later analysis, at a 0.05 false discovery rate. Within an earlier analysis, most TCR beta V segments proved productive either about 90% or about 30% of the time.

The PCR made use of 60 Vbeta and 13 Jbeta primers. Method: immunoSEQ multiplex PCR; TCRdb's copy keeps in-frame clones and lacks some. The sample totals about 160,000 clones; its top ten clones hold roughly 2%. Points on this clone: Its antigen is as yet unknown.

The source of this sequence is a man between 25 and 39 years old in good health and CMV-seronegative. The rearrangement joins TRBV27 to TRBJ2-7; 9 nucleotides line up with TRBD2. Sequenced input: PBMCs. The CDR3 nucleotides are TGTGCCAGCGGTCTAGCGGGACCATCCTACGAGCAGTACTTC. Translating it yields CASGLAGPSYEQYF.